The 9 T cell receptor beta chains below all came from one sample that was sequenced in a study of blood T cell repertoires in COVID-19. Here immunoSEQ multiplex PCR was the method, and the copy in TCRdb shows in-frame clones only, minus some. In the table there are about 260,000 clones, over 80% of which are singletons. The sequenced sample was PBMCs or T cells enriched from blood (not recorded which). The receptors originated from a woman between 35 and 50 years old who had been exposed to COVID-19.

This clone has only a few counts. CDR3 in DNA: TGTGCCAGCACTCCTGGGGGGGCGCTTAATCAGCCCCAGCATTTT. As protein: CASTPGGALNQPQHF. This chain uses TRBV28 with TRBJ1-5, with TRBD1 as a possible D gene (6 bases). This CDR3 has 15 amino acids. Germline V gives CDR1 MDHEN, CDR2 SYDVKM. Trimming shortened V by 7 bases and J by 4 bases, and 17 bases separated the two germline ends.

The genes are TRBV9 and TRBJ2-1, with a weak D call TRBD2 (7 bases). This CDR3 contains 14 residues. Deletions cut 3 bases from V and 8 bases from J, with 15 bases between. Per the germline V gene, CDR1 is SGDLS and CDR2 is YYNGEE. The DNA for the CDR3 is TGTGCCAGCAGCGGGATAGGGGGGGAGTATGAGCAGTTCTTC. This translates into CASSGIGGEYEQFF.

This clone was detected many times. This chain links TRBV3-1 (or the pseudogene TRBV3-2) with TRBJ1-4; D is undetermined. This CDR3 is built from 15 residues. The germline V gene encodes CDR1 LGHDT and CDR2 YNNKEL (reference sequence). Trimming cost V 1 base and J 0 bases, with 6 bases left between them. CDR3 region: CASSQGSATNEKLFF. For the CDR3, the DNA is TGTGCCAGCAGCCAAGGTTCCGCAACTAATGAAAAACTGTTTTTT.

J is TRBJ2-1 and V is TRBV20-1; D not certain. Germline values: CDR1 DFQATT, CDR2 SNEGSKA (reference sequence). V dropped 3 bases and J dropped 2 bases, with 14 bases sitting between them. This CDR3 is built from 15 residues. CDR3 in DNA: TGCAGTGCTAGTGAAGAGCTTATCGCCTACAATGAGCAGTTCTTC. Residues: CSASEELIAYNEQFF.

This chain connects TRBV6-6 to TRBJ1-1, with D uncertain. Germline assignment: CDR1 MNHNY and CDR2 SVGAGI (reference sequence). This CDR3 has 13 amino acids. The V gene lost 6 bases and the J gene lost 2 bases, with 10 bases spanning the gap. The CDR3 here is CASSQWSNTEAFF. CDR3 sequence (DNA): TGTGCCAGCAGCCAGTGGTCCAACACTGAAGCTTTCTTT.

This sequence joins TRBV3-1 (or the pseudogene TRBV3-2) and TRBJ1-2, with 10 nucleotides matching TRBD1. CDR3 length equals 14 residues. The V gene's germline CDR1 is LGHDT and CDR2 YNNKEL (reference sequence). J gave up 7 bases and V 4 bases, and 6 bases lay outside the gene matches. The CDR3 protein is CASSPPGQGFGYTF. For the CDR3, the DNA is TGTGCCAGCAGCCCTCCGGGACAGGGGTTTGGCTACACCTTC.

V is TRBV2 and J is TRBJ2-7, with a weak D call TRBD2 (5 bases). The CDR3 consists of 15 residues. CDR1 and CDR2 from the germline V gene are SNHLY and FYNNEI. The V gene lost 2 bases and the J gene lost 0 bases, with 11 bases spanning the gap. The CDR3 protein is CASSEYPGSSYEQYV. CDR3 in DNA: TGTGCCAGCAGTGAATACCCGGGGAGCTCCTACGAGCAGTACGTC.

This clone was seen ten or more times. V usage is TRBV4-2 and J usage is TRBJ1-3, with unresolved D. V was pared by 0 bases and J by 3 bases, with 12 bases between. The CDR3 consists of 16 residues. The germline V gene has CDR1 LGHNA and CDR2 YNFKEQ. The CDR3 is CASSQEVTRVGNTIYF. The CDR3 DNA follows: TGTGCCAGCAGCCAAGAGGTTACGAGAGTTGGAAACACCATATATTTT.

The chain joins TRBV7-2 to TRBJ1-4; 8 bases match TRBD1. Germline lookup yields CDR1 SGHTA and CDR2 FQGNSA. V lost 5 bases to trimming and J lost 8 bases; unmatched junction nucleotides: 7. This CDR3 has 14 residues. The CDR3 here is CASSPGTGREKLFF. The CDR3 coding sequence is TGTGCCAGCAGCCCCGGGACAGGCCGCGAAAAACTGTTTTTT.